The clone carrying this T cell receptor beta chain was seen repeatedly, ten times or more. Its target is unknown. A universal primer site was incorporated via template switching, and the cDNA contained unique molecular identifiers. TCRdb reprocessed the 5' RACE reads with MiXCR, giving one entry per CDR3 protein. This table holds approximately 550,000 distinct CDR3 sequences, around 20% found once. Trimming removed 1 base from V and 2 bases from J; junction bases left unmatched: 5. Germline V gives CDR1 SGHRS, CDR2 YFSETQ. The CDR3 is 15 residues long. The data were obtained in a study of identical twins. The study's findings and limits: Out-of-frame beta chain sequences displayed weaker excess sharing between twins.

The sample was also linked to a second study, of yellow fever vaccine responses in identical twins.

The specimen was CD4+ T cells sorted from blood. The chain employs TRBV5-1 and TRBJ2-7; 8 positions agree with TRBD1. The origin of this receptor is a woman under 30 in good health. The CDR3 region has the DNA TGCGCCAGCAGCTTGTCGGGACAGGTACCCTACGAGCAGTACTTC. This gives the protein CASSLSGQVPYEQYF.